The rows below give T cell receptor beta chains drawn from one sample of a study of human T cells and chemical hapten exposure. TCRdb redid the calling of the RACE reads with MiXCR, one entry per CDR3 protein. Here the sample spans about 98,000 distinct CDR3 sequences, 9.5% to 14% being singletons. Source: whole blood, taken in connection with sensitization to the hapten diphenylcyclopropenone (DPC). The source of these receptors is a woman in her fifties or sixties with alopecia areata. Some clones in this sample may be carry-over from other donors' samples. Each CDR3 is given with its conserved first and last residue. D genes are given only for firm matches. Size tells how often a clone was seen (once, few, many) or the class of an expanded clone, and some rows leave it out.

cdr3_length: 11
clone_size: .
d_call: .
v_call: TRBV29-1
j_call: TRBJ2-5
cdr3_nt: TGCAGCTCCGGAGTCCAAGAGACCCAGTACTTC
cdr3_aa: CSSGVQETQYF

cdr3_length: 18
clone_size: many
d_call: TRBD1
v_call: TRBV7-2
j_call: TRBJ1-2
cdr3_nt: TGTGCCAGCAGCCCGGGACAGGGCTTCCGTTCAGCTAACTATGGCTACACCTTC
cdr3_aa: CASSPGQGFRSANYGYTF

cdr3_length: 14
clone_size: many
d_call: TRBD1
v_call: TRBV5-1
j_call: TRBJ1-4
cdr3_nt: TGCGCCAGCAGCAGACAGGGGCGAGAGGAAAAACTGTTTTTT
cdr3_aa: CASSRQGREEKLFF

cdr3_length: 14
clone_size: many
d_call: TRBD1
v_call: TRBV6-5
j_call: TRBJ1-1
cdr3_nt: TGTGCCAGCCCCTCGAGCAGGGGGGACACTGAAGCTTTCTTT
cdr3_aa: CASPSSRGDTEAFF

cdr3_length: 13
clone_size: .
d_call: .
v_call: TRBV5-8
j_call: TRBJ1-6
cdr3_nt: TGTGCCAGCACCTTGGACCTTAATTCACCCCTCCACTTT
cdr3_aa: CASTLDLNSPLHF

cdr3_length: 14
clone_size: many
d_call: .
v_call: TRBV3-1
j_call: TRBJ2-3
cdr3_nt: TGTGCCAGCAGCCAAATCACGGGACGGCATACGCAGTATTTT
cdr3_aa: CASSQITGRHTQYF

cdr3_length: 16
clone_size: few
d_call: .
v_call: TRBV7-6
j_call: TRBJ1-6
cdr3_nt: TGTGCCAGCAGCTTAGTTCCAGGGAGAGATAATTCACCCCTCCACTTT
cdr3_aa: CASSLVPGRDNSPLHF

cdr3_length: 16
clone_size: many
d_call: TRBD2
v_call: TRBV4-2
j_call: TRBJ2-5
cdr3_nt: TGTGCCAGCAGCCAAGATCCTAGCGGGGGACAAGAGACCCAGTACTTC
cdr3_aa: CASSQDPSGGQETQYF

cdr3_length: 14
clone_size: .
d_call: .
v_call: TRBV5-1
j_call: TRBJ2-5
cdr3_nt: TGCGCCAGCAGCCGTGGACAGTTCCGAGAGACCCAGTACTTC
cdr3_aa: CASSRGQFRETQYF

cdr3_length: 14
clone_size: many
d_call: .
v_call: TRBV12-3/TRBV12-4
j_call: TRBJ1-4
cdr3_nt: TGTGCCAGCAGTCTGCTGACCCGGGGTGAAAAACTGTTTTTT
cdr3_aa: CASSLLTRGEKLFF

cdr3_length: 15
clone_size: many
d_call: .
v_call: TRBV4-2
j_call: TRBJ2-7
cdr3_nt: TGTGCCAGCAGCCAATCGGGCGTCCTCTCCTACGAGCAGTACTTC
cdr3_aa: CASSQSGVLSYEQYF

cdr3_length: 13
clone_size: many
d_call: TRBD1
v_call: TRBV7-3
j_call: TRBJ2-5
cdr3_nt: TGTGCCAGCAGTCGAGACAGGGATGAGACCCAGTACTTC
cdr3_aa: CASSRDRDETQYF

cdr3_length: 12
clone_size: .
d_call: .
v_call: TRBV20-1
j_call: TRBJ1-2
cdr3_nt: TGCAGTGCCGCCTCGGGACTGTATGGCTACACCTTC
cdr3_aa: CSAASGLYGYTF